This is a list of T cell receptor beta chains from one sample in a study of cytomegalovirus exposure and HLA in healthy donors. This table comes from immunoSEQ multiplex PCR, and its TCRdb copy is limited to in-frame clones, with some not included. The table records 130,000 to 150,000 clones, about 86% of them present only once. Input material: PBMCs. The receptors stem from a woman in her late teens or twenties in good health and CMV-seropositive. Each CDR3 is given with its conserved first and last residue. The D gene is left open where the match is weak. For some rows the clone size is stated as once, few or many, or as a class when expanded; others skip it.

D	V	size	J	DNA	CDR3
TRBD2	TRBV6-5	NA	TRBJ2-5	TGTGCCAGCACGGTAACGGGGGGGGCCGTAGAGACCCAGTACTTC	CASTVTGGAVETQYF
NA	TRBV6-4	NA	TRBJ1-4	TGTGCCAGCAGAGGGGGAGTGAATGAAAAACTGTTTTTT	CASRGGVNEKLFF
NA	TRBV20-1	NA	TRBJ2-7	TGCAGTGCTAGACAGGGTGGCGAGCAGTACTTC	CSARQGGEQYF
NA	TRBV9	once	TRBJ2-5	TGTGCCAGCAGCTCTAGCTTACAAGAGACCCAGTACTTC	CASSSSLQETQYF
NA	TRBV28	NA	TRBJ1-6	TGTGCCAGCTCTAGGGGCGTCTCACCCCTCCACTTT	CASSRGVSPLHF
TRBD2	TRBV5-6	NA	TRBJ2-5	TGTGCCAGCAGCTTTCGAGACAGCGGGGACCCTGGGGAGACCCAGTACTTC	CASSFRDSGDPGETQYF
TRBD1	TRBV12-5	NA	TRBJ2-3	TGTGCTAGTGGGGTGACAGGGGCAGATACGCAGTATTTT	CASGVTGADTQYF
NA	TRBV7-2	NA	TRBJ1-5	TGTGCCAGCAGCTTCAAGGGGAATCAGCCCCAGCATTTT	CASSFKGNQPQHF
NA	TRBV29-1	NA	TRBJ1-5	TGCAGCGTCCAATCCGGGAATAGCAATCAGCCCCAGCATTTT	CSVQSGNSNQPQHF
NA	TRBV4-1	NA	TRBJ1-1	TGCGCCAGCGGGGTTTTGGGGAGAGGAACTGAAGCTTTCTTT	CASGVLGRGTEAFF
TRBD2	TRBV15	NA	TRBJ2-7	TGTGCCACCAGCAGAGAAATGGCGGGAGGGGGCGAGCAGTACTTC	CATSREMAGGGEQYF
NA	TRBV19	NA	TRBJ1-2	TGTGCCAGTAGTATTCCGGGTCAGTCGTATGGCTACACCTTC	CASSIPGQSYGYTF
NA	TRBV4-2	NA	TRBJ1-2	TGTGCCAGCAGCCAAGGGCCAGCAGGGGAAAGCGGCTACACCTTC	CASSQGPAGESGYTF
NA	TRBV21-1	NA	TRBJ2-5	TGTGCCAGCAGCACACGGAGACTAGCCCGAGAGACCCAGTACTTC	CASSTRRLARETQYF
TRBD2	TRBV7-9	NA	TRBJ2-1	TGTGCCAGCAGCTTAGGGGGACTAGCGGGAAATGAGCAGTTCTTC	CASSLGGLAGNEQFF
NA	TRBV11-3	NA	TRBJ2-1	TGTGCCAGCAGCTTAGATGGGAGCCACAATGAGCAGTTCTTC	CASSLDGSHNEQFF
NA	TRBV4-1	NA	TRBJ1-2	TGCGCCAGCAGCCACCGAAGCGTGAGACAAGGGGAAGGTGGCTACACCTTC	CASSHRSVRQGEGGYTF
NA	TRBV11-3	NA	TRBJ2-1	TGTGCCAGCAGCTTGGGGATCAGCGGCTACAATGAGCAGTTCTTC	CASSLGISGYNEQFF
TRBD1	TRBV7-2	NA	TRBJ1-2	TGTGCCAGCAGCGAGAGCCCTGGACAGGGCCGAAACTATGGCTACACCTTC	CASSESPGQGRNYGYTF
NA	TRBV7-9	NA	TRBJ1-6	TGTGCCAGCAGCTTAGCTCAGGGAAGCTCCTATAATTCACCCCTCCACTTT	CASSLAQGSSYNSPLHF
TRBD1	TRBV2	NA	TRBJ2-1	TGTGCCAGCAGCTTCGACAGGGGCTCCTACAATGAGCAGTTCTTC	CASSFDRGSYNEQFF
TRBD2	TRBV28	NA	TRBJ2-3	TGTGCCAGCAGTTTCACCTGGGGGAGCGGGGGCTCAGATACGCAGTATTTT	CASSFTWGSGGSDTQYF
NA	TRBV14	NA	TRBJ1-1	TGTGCCAGCAGCCCCCTTTCGGGTTGGAACACTGAAGCTTTCTTT	CASSPLSGWNTEAFF
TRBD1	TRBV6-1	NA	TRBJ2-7	TGTGCCAGCATTAACAGGGGAATCGGGTCCTACGAGCAGTACTTC	CASINRGIGSYEQYF
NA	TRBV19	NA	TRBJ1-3	TGTGCCAGTAGTTCCCGTCGACAGGCGAGCTCTGGAAACACCATATATTTT	CASSSRRQASSGNTIYF
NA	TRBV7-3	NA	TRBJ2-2	TGTGCCAGCAGCAGCGACAACACCGGGGAGCTGTTTTTT	CASSSDNTGELFF
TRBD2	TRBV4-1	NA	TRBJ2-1	TGCGCCAGCAGCCGGGCGGCCTCGGAGCGGGGGATAAATGAGCAGTTCTTC	CASSRAASERGINEQFF
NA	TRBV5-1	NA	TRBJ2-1	TGCGCCAGCAGCGGGGCATATGAGCAGTTCTTC	CASSGAYEQFF
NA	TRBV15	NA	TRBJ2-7	TGTGCCACCAGCAGAGATCGTCATGGGGGCGACGAGCAGTACTTC	CATSRDRHGGDEQYF
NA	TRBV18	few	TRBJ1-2	TGTGCCAGCTCACCACTTTCCCTAACTGGATCCCCAAACGGGGGCTACACCTTC	CASSPLSLTGSPNGGYTF
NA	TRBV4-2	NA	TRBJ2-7	TGTGCCAGCAGCCAAGATGTTGTGCTGACGGCTAGCTCCTACGAGCAGTACTTC	CASSQDVVLTASSYEQYF
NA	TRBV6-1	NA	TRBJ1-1	TGTGCCAGCAGCGATTGGTTTAGGAACACTGAAGCTTTCTTT	CASSDWFRNTEAFF
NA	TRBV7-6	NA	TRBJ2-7	TGTGCCAGCAGCCCACAACACCCCAGGGTTTCCTACGAGCAGTACTTC	CASSPQHPRVSYEQYF
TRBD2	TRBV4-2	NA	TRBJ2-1	TGTGCCAGCAGCCTCGGACTAGGTTCGAAAGCCAATGAGCAGTTCTTC	CASSLGLGSKANEQFF
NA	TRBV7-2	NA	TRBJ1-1	TGTGCCAGCAGCTTAGACAGGTCCACTGAAGCTTTCTTT	CASSLDRSTEAFF
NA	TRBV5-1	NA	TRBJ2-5	TGCGCCAGCAGCTTGGTAGGTTGGCTAGCCAGGGAGACCCAGTACTTC	CASSLVGWLARETQYF
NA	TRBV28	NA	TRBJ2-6	TGTGCCAGCACTTGGAGTGGCGGGGCCAACGTCCTGACTTTC	CASTWSGGANVLTF
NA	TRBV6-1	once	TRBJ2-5	TGTGCCAGCAGTGAACAGGGCTTCCAAGAGACCCAGTACTTC	CASSEQGFQETQYF
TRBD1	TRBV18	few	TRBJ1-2	TGTGCCAGCTCCCGGGGACAGACCTCGAACTATGGCTACACCTTC	CASSRGQTSNYGYTF
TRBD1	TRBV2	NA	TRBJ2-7	TGTGCCAGCAGTGAAGCGGGGACAGGGTTCGCCTACTACGAGCAGTACTTC	CASSEAGTGFAYYEQYF
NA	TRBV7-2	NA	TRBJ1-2	TGTGCCAGCAGCTCGGATTCAGCGCTTTATGGCTACACCTTC	CASSSDSALYGYTF
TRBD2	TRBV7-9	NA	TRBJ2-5	TGTGCCAGCAGCTTCCGACTAGCGGAAGAGACCCAGTACTTC	CASSFRLAEETQYF
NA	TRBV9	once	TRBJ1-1	TGTGCCAGCAGCATCTCGGGTACTGAAGCTTTCTTT	CASSISGTEAFF
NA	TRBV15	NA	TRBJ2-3	TGTGCCACCAGCTTGTCATCAGATACGCAGTATTTT	CATSLSSDTQYF
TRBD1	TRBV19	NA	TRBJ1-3	TGTGCCAGTAGTATTCCTGGACAGGGGGCTGGAAACACCATATATTTT	CASSIPGQGAGNTIYF
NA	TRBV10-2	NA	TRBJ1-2	TGCGCCAGCAGAGCGGACCTTGATGGCTACACCTTC	CASRADLDGYTF
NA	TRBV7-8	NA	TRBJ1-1	TGTGCCAGCAGCTTAGGGGGTAGGGGAGGCACTGAAGCTTTCTTT	CASSLGGRGGTEAFF
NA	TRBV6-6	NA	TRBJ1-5	TGTGCCAGCACCGGAGATGAGTTAAGGCCCCAGCATTTT	CASTGDELRPQHF
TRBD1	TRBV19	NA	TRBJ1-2	TGTGCCAGTACTCCCCCCCCCGGACAGGGTGGCTATGGCTACACCTTC	CASTPPPGQGGYGYTF
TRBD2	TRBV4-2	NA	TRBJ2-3	TGTGCCAGCAGCCAACGAGCGGGGACTAGCGAAAGCACAGATACGCAGTATTTT	CASSQRAGTSESTDTQYF
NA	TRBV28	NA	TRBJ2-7	TGTGCCAGCAGTCACCCCTCGGGGGTCGAGCAGTACTTC	CASSHPSGVEQYF
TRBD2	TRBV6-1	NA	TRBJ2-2	TGTGCCAGCAGTTTAGCGGGAGCGGGTACCGGGGAGCTGTTTTTT	CASSLAGAGTGELFF
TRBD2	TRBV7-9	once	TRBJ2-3	TGTGCCAGCAGCGACCGGACTAGCGGGGGTCGCACAGATACGCAGTATTTT	CASSDRTSGGRTDTQYF
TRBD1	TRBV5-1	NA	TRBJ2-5	TGCGCCAGCAGCTTGAATGGACAGGGTGAGACCCAGTACTTC	CASSLNGQGETQYF
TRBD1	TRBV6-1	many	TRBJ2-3	TGTGCCAGCAGTGCCGGGACAGGGCACACAGATACGCAGTATTTT	CASSAGTGHTDTQYF
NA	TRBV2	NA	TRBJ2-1	TGTGCCAGCCTCCGGGACTCCCACAATGAGCAGTTCTTC	CASLRDSHNEQFF
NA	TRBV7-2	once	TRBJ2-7	TGTGCCAGCAGCCGACGGGGGTCCGAGCAGTACTTC	CASSRRGSEQYF